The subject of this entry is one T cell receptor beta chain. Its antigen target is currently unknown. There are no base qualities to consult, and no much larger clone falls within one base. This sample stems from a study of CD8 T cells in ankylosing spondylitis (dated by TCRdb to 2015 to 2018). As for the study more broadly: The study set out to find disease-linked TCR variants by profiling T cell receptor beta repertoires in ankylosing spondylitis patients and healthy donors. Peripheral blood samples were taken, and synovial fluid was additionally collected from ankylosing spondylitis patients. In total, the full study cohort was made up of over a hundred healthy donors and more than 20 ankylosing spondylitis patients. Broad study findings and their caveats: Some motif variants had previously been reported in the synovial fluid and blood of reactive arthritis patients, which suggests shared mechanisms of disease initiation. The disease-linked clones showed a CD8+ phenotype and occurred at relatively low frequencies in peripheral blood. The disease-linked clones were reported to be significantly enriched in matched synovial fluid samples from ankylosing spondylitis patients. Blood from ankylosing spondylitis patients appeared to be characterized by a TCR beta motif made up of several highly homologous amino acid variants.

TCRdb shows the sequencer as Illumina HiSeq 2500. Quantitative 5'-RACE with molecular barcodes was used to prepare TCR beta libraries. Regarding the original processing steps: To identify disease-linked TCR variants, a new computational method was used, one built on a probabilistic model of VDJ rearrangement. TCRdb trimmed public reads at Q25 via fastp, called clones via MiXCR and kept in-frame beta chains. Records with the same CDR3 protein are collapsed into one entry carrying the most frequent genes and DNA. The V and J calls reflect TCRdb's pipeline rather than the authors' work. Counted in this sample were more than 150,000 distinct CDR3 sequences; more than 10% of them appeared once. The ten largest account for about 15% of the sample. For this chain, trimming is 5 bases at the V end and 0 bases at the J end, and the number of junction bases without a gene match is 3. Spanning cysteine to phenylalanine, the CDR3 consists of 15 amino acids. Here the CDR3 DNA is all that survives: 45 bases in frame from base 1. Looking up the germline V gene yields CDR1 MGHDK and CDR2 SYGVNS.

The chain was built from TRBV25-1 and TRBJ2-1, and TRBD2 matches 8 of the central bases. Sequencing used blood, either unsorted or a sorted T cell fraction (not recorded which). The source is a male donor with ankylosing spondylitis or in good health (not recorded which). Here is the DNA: TGTGCCAGCAGTAAGGGGACTAGCTCCTACAATGAGCAGTTCTTC. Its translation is CASSKGTSSYNEQFF.